Below are 32 T cell receptor beta chains sequenced from a single sample in a study of blood T cell repertoires in COVID-19. Clones were sequenced by immunoSEQ multiplex PCR, and TCRdb holds only the in-frame ones, with some missing. The sample yields approximately 260,000 clones, 88% seen once. Sequenced input: PBMCs or T cells enriched from blood (not recorded which). Receptors originate from a woman between 40 and 55 years old with acute COVID-19.

The V call is TRBV4-1, the J call TRBJ2-7; tentative D call: TRBD2 (5 bases). Between the trimmed V and J ends, which lost 1 base and 4 bases, there was a span of 11 bases. The CDR3 extends over 14 amino acids. The germline CDR1 and CDR2 sequences are MGHRA and YSYEKL. As DNA, the CDR3 is TGCGCCAGCAGCCAAGTCAGCCGGAGGTACGAGCAGTACTTC. Translation gives CASSQVSRRYEQYF.

Only one count was recorded for this clone. This rearrangement joins TRBV9 to TRBJ1-2, with D tentatively TRBD1 (5 bases). This CDR3 is 15 amino acids long. CDR1 is SGDLS and CDR2 is YYNGEE in the germline V gene. V shed 2 bases and J shed 3 bases, with 14 bases lying between them. The chain's CDR3 is CASSVQVTGDYGYTF. Written as DNA, the CDR3 is TGTGCCAGCAGCGTTCAAGTCACAGGTGACTATGGCTACACCTTC.

The rearrangement uses TRBV24-1 and TRBJ2-2; D ambiguous. Germline values: CDR1 KGHDR, CDR2 SFDVKD. V lost 3 bases and J 1 base, leaving 8 bases between the germline ends. This CDR3 comprises 15 residues. This chain's CDR3 is CATSDTVVNTGELFF. In DNA form, the CDR3 reads TGTGCCACCAGTGATACGGTCGTGAACACCGGGGAGCTGTTTTTT.

This clone was observed a few times. The rearrangement joins TRBV6-5 to TRBJ1-5; no clear D. From germline, CDR1 is MNHEY and CDR2 SVGAGI. The CDR3 covers 13 residues. V was pared by 2 bases and J by 9 bases, with 11 bases between. The CDR3 nucleotides are TGTGCCAGCAGTTACGAGGGAATAGGGCCCCAGCATTTT. It translates to CASSYEGIGPQHF.

The table lists this clone with many counts. The CDR3 loop is CASSSGPPREQYF. CDR3 sequence (DNA): TGTGCCAGCAGCAGCGGGCCCCCGCGAGAGCAGTACTTC. The V call is TRBV7-3, the J call TRBJ2-7; a weak D match, TRBD2 (6 bases). V was shortened by 5 bases and J by 7 bases, with 15 bases between the two germline ends. The CDR3 totals 13 residues. Germline CDR1 is SGHTA and CDR2 is FQGTGA.

The chain uses TRBV19 and TRBJ2-2, with TRBD2 matching over 9 bases. J lost 5 bases, V lost 4 bases, and 2 bases had no gene match. CDR1 and CDR2 from the germline V gene are LNHDA and SQIVND (reference sequence). CDR3 length: 14 residues. The CDR3 spells CASSRAGGTGELFF. As DNA, the CDR3 is TGTGCCAGTAGTAGGGCGGGAGGGACCGGGGAGCTGTTTTTT.

The genes are TRBV9 and TRBJ2-3; D ambiguous. The CDR3 length is 14 residues. The germline V and J ends were trimmed by 0 bases and 2 bases, with 7 bases remaining between them. The germline CDR1 and CDR2 sequences are SGDLS and YYNGEE. CDR3 sequence reads: CASSVELVTDTQYF. The CDR3 DNA reads as TGTGCCAGCAGCGTAGAGCTAGTCACAGATACGCAGTATTTT.

The J gene is TRBJ2-2, the V gene TRBV7-2; D not resolved. Per the germline V gene, CDR1 is SGHTA and CDR2 is FQGNSA. The CDR3 covers 15 residues. Trimming left V 4 bases short and J 4 bases short, with 13 bases between. The CDR3 DNA reads as TGTGCCAGCAGCTGGAGCCCGCGTGGCACCGGGGAGCTGTTTTTT. It codes for CASSWSPRGTGELFF. Full variable domain (rest looked up from reference TRBV7-2 and TRBJ2-2): GAGVSQSPSNKVTEKGKDVELRCDPISGHTALYWYRQSLGQGLEFLIYFQGNSAPDKSGLPSDRFSAERTGGSVSTLTIQRTQQEDSAVYLCASSWSPRGTGELFFGEGSRLTVL.

This chain uses TRBV2 with TRBJ2-1; 9 nucleotides align to TRBD1. Germline trimming cut 6 bases from V and 9 bases from J; bases unmatched to any gene: 15. The CDR3 extends over 16 amino acids. The germline V gene encodes CDR1 SNHLY and CDR2 FYNNEI. CDR3 sequence: CASSGPPPGQGVEQFF. DNA of the CDR3: TGTGCCAGCAGCGGACCCCCGCCGGGACAGGGTGTTGAGCAGTTCTTC.

This chain joins TRBV11-3 and TRBJ2-5; D unresolved. CDR3 size: 16 residues. From germline, CDR1 is SGHNT and CDR2 YENEEA. Between the trimmed V and J ends, which lost 4 bases and 1 base, there was a span of 16 bases. The CDR3: CASSSRGGQLQETQYF. In DNA form, the CDR3 reads TGTGCCAGCAGCTCCCGAGGCGGCCAGCTCCAAGAGACCCAGTACTTC.

CDR3 in amino acids: CASSLVGTSIETQYF. The CDR3, as DNA: TGTGCCAGCAGCTTAGTTGGGACTTCAATTGAGACCCAGTACTTC. The rearrangement links TRBV7-2 to TRBJ2-5; the D gene is possibly TRBD2 (6 bases). Trimming took off 1 base at V and 5 bases at J, with 14 bases between the two ends. Germline V CDR1 and CDR2: SGHTA, FQGNSA. This CDR3 contains 15 residues.

This clone was counted once. The V call is TRBV4-1, the J call TRBJ2-1; 13 nucleotides match TRBD2. This CDR3 has 16 amino acids. Germline assignment: CDR1 MGHRA and CDR2 YSYEKL. The V segment lost 4 bases and the J segment 10 bases; nucleotides outside the gene matches: 10. CDR3 protein: CASSPGLAGASHEQFF. The CDR3 nucleotides are TGCGCCAGCAGCCCCGGACTAGCGGGGGCCTCACACGAGCAGTTCTTC.

The chain joins TRBV24-1 to TRBJ1-1; possibly TRBD1 for D (5 bases). Germline CDR1 is KGHDR and CDR2 is SFDVKD. Deletions cut 7 bases from V and 5 bases from J, with 13 bases between. The length of the CDR3 is 13 residues. CDR3 DNA: TGTGCCACCAGGGGGGGGAGAGGGACTGAAGCTTTCTTT. This translates into CATRGGRGTEAFF.

The chain joins TRBV2 to TRBJ1-6, with 7 bases matching TRBD1. Per germline, CDR1 SNHLY and CDR2 FYNNEI. V shed 6 bases and J 9 bases; nucleotides not matched to a gene: 17. The CDR3 loop spans 17 amino acids. The CDR3 bases are TGTGCCAGCAGCGCCGTTCCAGACAGGGCCGTAGGTTCACCCCTCCACTTT. It yields the protein CASSAVPDRAVGSPLHF.

The chain combines TRBV7-8 with TRBJ1-4; D possibly corresponds to TRBD1 (5 bases). V gave up 1 base and J gave up 7 bases, with 16 bases separating them. This CDR3 is 16 amino acids long. CDR1 and CDR2 (germline): SGHVS, FQNEAQ. The DNA for the CDR3 is TGTGCCAGCAGCTTAGGTTACCTATTGCAGGGTGAAAAACTGTTTTTT. Translating it yields CASSLGYLLQGEKLFF.

J is TRBJ2-5 and V is TRBV18; 8 nucleotides agree with TRBD1. Per germline, CDR1 KGHSH and CDR2 LQKENI. The CDR3 contains 15 residues. J was trimmed by 14 bases and V by 0 bases; bases with no gene match: 14. DNA of the CDR3: TGTGCCAGCTCACCACCGGGGCAGGGGGCGAGAGACCTCTACTTC. Translation: CASSPPGQGARDLYF.

This chain joins TRBV5-6 and TRBJ1-6, with 8 bases lining up with TRBD1. V gave up 2 bases and J gave up 0 bases; unmatched junction bases: 10. The CDR3 runs 19 residues. Germline CDR1 is SGHDT and CDR2 is YYEEEE. CDR3: CASSFPSHRGSSYNSPLHF. The CDR3 nucleotides are TGTGCCAGCAGCTTCCCTTCACACAGGGGGAGCTCCTATAATTCACCCCTCCACTTT. Together with reference TRBV5-6 and TRBJ1-6, the CDR3 gives the full variable domain: DAGVTQSPTHLIKTRGQQVTLRCSPKSGHDTVSWYQQALGQGPQFIFQYYEEEERQRGNFPDRFSGHQFPNYSSELNVNALLLGDSALYLCASSFPSHRGSSYNSPLHFGNGTRLTVT.

This clone has only a few counts. The rearrangement joins TRBV2 to TRBJ2-3; no clear D. The germline V and J ends were trimmed by 6 bases and 1 base, with 5 bases remaining between them. Germline V gene lookup returns CDR1 SNHLY and CDR2 FYNNEI. The CDR3 runs 12 residues. The CDR3 DNA reads TGTGCCAGCAGAACAGGCACAGATACGCAGTATTTT. It encodes CASRTGTDTQYF.

The chain is built from TRBV30 and TRBJ1-2; D perhaps matches TRBD1 (5 bases). Germline CDR1 and CDR2: GTSNPN and SVGIG (reference sequence). The CDR3 has 13 amino acids. Trimming removed 3 bases at V and 8 bases at J, with 16 bases between. The CDR3 loop reads CAWRHRQTQGYTF. CDR3 sequence (DNA): TGTGCCTGGAGACACAGACAGACTCAAGGCTACACCTTC.

V usage is TRBV10-1 and J usage is TRBJ2-2, with 9 bases fitting TRBD1. J lost 0 bases, V lost 9 bases, and 2 bases had no gene match. There are 14 residues in the CDR3. Germline V CDR1 and CDR2: WNHNN, SYGVQD (reference sequence). The CDR3: CASRQGANTGELFF. The DNA for the CDR3 is TGCGCCAGTAGACAGGGGGCGAACACCGGGGAGCTGTTTTTT.

The rearrangement links TRBV18 to TRBJ1-4, with 10 bases matching TRBD1. This CDR3 has 15 amino acids. V shed 4 bases, J shed 6 bases, and the junction held 5 bases outside the gene matches. Germline-derived CDR1 and CDR2 are KGHSH and LQKENI. For the CDR3, the DNA is TGTGCCAGCTCACGGACGGACAGGGGGGATGAAAAACTGTTTTTT. The encoded protein is CASSRTDRGDEKLFF.

Here the CDR3 reads CASSPRAGTGGRGEKLFF. The CDR3 coding sequence is TGTGCCAGCAGCCCGAGGGCCGGGACAGGGGGCCGAGGAGAAAAACTGTTTTTT. This chain uses TRBV5-4 with TRBJ1-4; TRBD1 matches 12 bases. Trimming removed 4 bases from V and 8 bases from J; junction bases left unmatched: 15. CDR1 SGHNT and CDR2 YYREEE come from the germline V gene (reference sequence). This CDR3 has 18 residues.

As to this clone: At one end the junction does not follow the germline gene, possibly because of a read error. The chain carries TRBV15 and TRBJ2-1; 7 nucleotides match TRBD1. The CDR3 runs to 15 residues. Germline CDR1 LNHNV, CDR2 YYDKDF (reference sequence). CDR3 nucleotides: TGTGCCACCAGCAGGGACAGGAGTACCTATAATGAGCAGTTCTTC. Residues: CATSRDRSTYNEQFF.

V usage is TRBV3-1 (or the pseudogene TRBV3-2) and J usage is TRBJ1-4, with 11 bases that match TRBD1. CDR1 LGHDT and CDR2 YNNKEL come from the germline V gene (reference sequence). This CDR3 has 15 amino acids. V was pared by 3 bases and J by 11 bases, with 8 bases of the junction left unmatched. CDR3 sequence reads: CASSQAGTGGEKLFF. The CDR3 DNA reads as TGTGCCAGCAGCCAGGCCGGGACAGGGGGGGAGAAACTGTTTTTT.

The chain links TRBV30 to TRBJ1-4; maybe TRBD1 (6 bases). CDR1 is GTSNPN and CDR2 is SVGIG in the germline V gene (reference sequence). Trimming took off 7 bases at V and 3 bases at J, with 12 bases between the two ends. The CDR3 is 13 amino acids. CDR3 sequence (DNA): TGTGCCTTGACACAGGGTCCTAATGAAAAACTGTTTTTT. Amino acids: CALTQGPNEKLFF. Full variable domain (rest looked up from reference TRBV30 and TRBJ1-4): SQTIHQWPATLVQPVGSPLSLECTVEGTSNPNLYWYRQAAGRGLQLLFYSVGIGQISSEVPQNLSASRPQDRQFILSSKKLLLSDSGFYLCALTQGPNEKLFFGSGTQLSVL.

The V and J genes are TRBV15 and TRBJ1-6; 10 bases align to TRBD1. The length of the CDR3 is 14 residues. The junction had 4 bases not matched to a gene; V was cut back by 1 base and J by 13 bases. From germline, CDR1 is LNHNV and CDR2 YYDKDF (reference sequence). The CDR3 reads CATSRGGTGDPLHF. In DNA, the CDR3 is TGTGCCACCAGCAGAGGAGGGACAGGGGATCCCCTCCACTTT.

This chain uses TRBV7-9 with TRBJ1-4, with TRBD1 as a possible D gene (5 bases). Trimming left V 5 bases short and J 5 bases short, with 15 bases between. Germline-derived CDR1 and CDR2 are SEHNR and FQNEAQ (reference sequence). The CDR3 spans 15 residues. CDR3 residues: CASSPVGPANEKLFF. As DNA, the CDR3 is TGTGCCAGCAGCCCCGTGGGGCCTGCGAATGAAAAACTGTTTTTT.

V is TRBV29-1 and J is TRBJ1-2, with 9 bases identical to TRBD1. With 6 bases clipped from V and 6 bases from J, the junction kept 8 bases outside the gene matches. Germline CDR1 SQVTM, CDR2 ANQGSEA. The CDR3 totals 13 residues. This chain's CDR3 is CSVDRTGEDGYTF. As DNA, the CDR3 is TGCAGCGTAGACCGGACAGGGGAGGATGGCTACACCTTC.

This clone was picked up one time. The chain combines TRBV4-3 with TRBJ1-6; 11 bases fit TRBD1. The CDR3 is 16 residues long. Germline lookup yields CDR1 LGHNA and CDR2 YSLEER. The V and J ends lost 0 bases and 9 bases, in that order; junction bases with no gene match: 4. CDR3 region: CASSQEGQGGSSPLHF. CDR3 coding DNA: TGCGCCAGCAGCCAAGAGGGACAGGGGGGATCTTCACCCCTCCACTTT.

The V and J genes are TRBV4-1 and TRBJ2-1, with 12 bases identical to TRBD2. This CDR3 comprises 17 residues. The germline V gene encodes CDR1 MGHRA and CDR2 YSYEKL. V was pared by 3 bases and J by 9 bases, with 12 bases of the junction left unmatched. The CDR3 DNA is TGCGCCAGCAGCCATGGACTAGCGGGAACCCTATCTCTTGAGCAGTTCTTC. This translates into CASSHGLAGTLSLEQFF.

This clone came up a few times. The rearrangement uses TRBV24-1 and TRBJ2-3, with D hard to call. V shed 3 bases and J shed 3 bases, with 3 bases lying between them. Germline V gene data show CDR1 as KGHDR and CDR2 as SFDVKD. The CDR3 is 12 amino acids. CDR3 amino acids: CATSDITDTQYF. CDR3 nucleotide sequence: TGTGCCACCAGTGATATAACAGATACGCAGTATTTT.

The genes are TRBV4-3 and TRBJ1-2, with a tentative D call TRBD1 (6 bases). The CDR3 runs 15 residues. Germline loops: CDR1 LGHNA, CDR2 YSLEER. V was trimmed by 4 bases and J by 4 bases, leaving 16 bases between them. The CDR3 spells CASSRVQGGGYGYTF. CDR3 nucleotides: TGCGCCAGCAGCCGAGTACAGGGTGGTGGCTATGGCTACACCTTC.